The 23 T cell receptor beta chains in this list originate from one sample, sequenced in a study of blood T cells in healthy people across ages. Next came a second PCR, run for about 6 to 12 cycles, which used a sample-barcoded 5' primer along with a J-beta primer mix. TCRdb itself ran the 5' RACE reads through MiXCR, one entry per CDR3 protein. This repertoire shows around 580,000 distinct CDR3 sequences, roughly 48% found once; its top ten account for approximately 25%. Sequenced sample: blood. The receptors stem from an elderly man in good health.

The V and J genes are TRBV5-4 and TRBJ2-5; no clear D gene. CDR3 length equals 14 residues. V gave up 2 bases and J gave up 5 bases, with 13 bases separating them. Germline V gene sequence: CDR1 SGHNT, CDR2 YYREEE (reference sequence). The CDR3 here is CASSLKLAGETQYF. Written as DNA, the CDR3 is TGTGCCAGCAGCTTAAAGCTGGCTGGCGAGACCCAGTACTTC.

This rearrangement joins TRBV20-1 to TRBJ2-1, with TRBD2 matching over 9 bases. CDR1 is DFQATT, CDR2 SNEGSKA, per germline (reference sequence). With V trimmed by 0 bases and J by 8 bases, 11 bases remained unmatched. There are 16 residues in the CDR3. The CDR3 is CSARDPRAGGPDEQFF. The CDR3 DNA reads TGCAGTGCTAGAGATCCAAGGGCGGGAGGGCCCGATGAGCAGTTCTTC.

CDR3 sequence (DNA): TGTGCCAGCAGTTACGCCGGGACACTCTCCTACGAGCAGTACTTC. Its translation: CASSYAGTLSYEQYF. This sequence joins TRBV6-5 and TRBJ2-7, with D perhaps matching TRBD1 (6 bases). The V gene's germline CDR1 is MNHEY and CDR2 SVGAGI. There are 15 residues in the CDR3. V dropped 2 bases and J dropped 0 bases, with 11 bases sitting between them.

The chain links TRBV3-1 to TRBJ2-1; 11 bases are shared with TRBD1. J gave up 6 bases and V 4 bases, and 8 bases lay outside the gene matches. Germline V CDR1 and CDR2: LGHDT, YNNKEL (reference sequence). The CDR3 contains 16 residues. CDR3 nucleotide sequence: TGTGCCAGCAGCCCCGTCGAGGACAGGGGGCTCAATGAGCAGTTCTTC. Encoded protein: CASSPVEDRGLNEQFF.

This clonotype was counted a few times. The chain recombines TRBV27 with TRBJ2-1; TRBD2 matches at 12 bases. CDR1 is MNHEY and CDR2 is SMNVEV in the germline V gene (reference sequence). The CDR3 is 16 residues long. The V gene end was trimmed by 4 bases and the J gene end by 7 bases; junction bases not matched to a gene: 8. The CDR3 region is CASSSTTSGSRNEQFF. CDR3 bases: TGTGCCAGCAGTTCAACGACTAGCGGGAGCCGAAATGAGCAGTTCTTC.

The chain recombines TRBV29-1 with TRBJ2-6; D gene unclear. This CDR3 has 13 amino acids. CDR1 and CDR2 from the germline V gene are SQVTM and ANQGSEA. V was clipped by 4 bases and J by 2 bases, with 6 bases between them. This CDR3 is CSVVTTGANVLTF. CDR3 bases: TGCAGCGTTGTAACGACTGGGGCCAACGTCCTGACTTTC.

V and J are TRBV19 and TRBJ2-7; possible D gene TRBD2, 6 bases. Judging by the DNA end, TRBJ2-5 fits better; the J call may be wrong. The CDR3 spans 14 residues. Germline assignment: CDR1 LNHDA and CDR2 SQIVND (reference sequence). The chain's CDR3 is CASRTGGVQETQYF. Written as DNA, the CDR3 is TGTGCCAGTAGAACTGGAGGGGTCCAAGAGACCCAGTACTTC.

The V and J genes are TRBV7-3 and TRBJ2-1, with 9 positions matching TRBD1. The CDR3 has 14 residues. Germline CDR1 SGHTA, CDR2 FQGTGA. V shed 2 bases, J shed 9 bases, and the junction held 5 bases outside the gene matches. CDR3 sequence: CASSLGTGLGEQFF. In DNA form, the CDR3 reads TGTGCCAGCAGCTTAGGGACAGGGTTGGGTGAGCAGTTCTTC.

This chain connects TRBV19 to TRBJ2-7; 9 nucleotides align to TRBD1. Trimming removed 4 bases from V and 5 bases from J; junction bases left unmatched: 3. Germline V gene lookup returns CDR1 LNHDA and CDR2 SQIVND (reference sequence). The CDR3 is 13 residues long. The chain's CDR3 is CASSRTGDHEQYF. The CDR3 DNA reads as TGTGCCAGTAGTAGGACAGGGGATCACGAGCAGTACTTC. Using reference TRBV19 and TRBJ2-7 for the parts outside the CDR3, the full variable domain is DGGITQSPKYLFRKEGQNVTLSCEQNLNHDAMYWYRQDPGQGLRLIYYSQIVNDFQKGDIAEGYSVSREKKESFPLTVTSAQKNPTAFYLCASSRTGDHEQYFGPGTRLTVT.

V gene TRBV5-1 combines with J gene TRBJ1-1; D is unresolved. Germline CDR1 and CDR2: SGHRS and YFSETQ. V gave up 1 base and J gave up 2 bases, with 15 bases separating them. This CDR3 comprises 16 residues. DNA for the CDR3: TGCGCCAGCAGCTTGACATCTCGCAGCGAAAACACTGAAGCTTTCTTT. It yields the protein CASSLTSRSENTEAFF.

The sample holds a few counts of this clonotype. The chain links TRBV4-2 to TRBJ1-4, with D perhaps TRBD1 (5 bases). The CDR3 runs to 15 residues. Trimming removed 6 bases at V and 5 bases at J, with 16 bases between. Germline lookup yields CDR1 LGHNA and CDR2 YNFKEQ. The CDR3 coding sequence is TGTGCCAGCAGTTCAGAAGGGGTGGCCAATGAAAAACTGTTTTTT. Its protein product is CASSSEGVANEKLFF.

The J gene is TRBJ2-1, the V gene TRBV7-2; 7 positions agree with TRBD2. CDR3 length: 16 residues. The V segment lost 3 bases and the J segment 9 bases; nucleotides outside the gene matches: 14. Germline V lookup: CDR1 SGHTA, CDR2 FQGNSA. In DNA form, the CDR3 reads TGTGCCAGCAGCTTCGTTCGCCGTGGGGGGGGTGGTGAGCAGTTCTTC. It specifies CASSFVRRGGGGEQFF.

The rearrangement uses TRBV20-1 and TRBJ2-1; D is unclear. Trimming removed 5 bases at V and 4 bases at J, with 18 bases between. Germline lookup yields CDR1 DFQATT and CDR2 SNEGSKA (reference sequence). The CDR3 is made up of 15 amino acids. The DNA of the CDR3 is TGCAGTGCTCTCTTCAGTCTTCTACCTTACAATGAGCAGTTCTTC. Its translation is CSALFSLLPYNEQFF.

The rearrangement uses TRBV20-1 and TRBJ2-1, with 8 nucleotides matching TRBD1. Germline assignment: CDR1 DFQATT and CDR2 SNEGSKA (reference sequence). V lost 1 base, J lost 6 bases, and 11 bases stayed unmatched. The CDR3 loop spans 16 amino acids. CDR3 sequence reads: CSARAINRGAGNEQFF. The CDR3 DNA reads TGCAGTGCTAGAGCAATTAACAGGGGGGCTGGCAATGAGCAGTTCTTC.

The rearrangement joins TRBV10-3 to TRBJ1-1; 8 bases are shared with TRBD1. Germline lookup yields CDR1 ENHRY and CDR2 SYGVKD. There are 14 residues in the CDR3. J lost 3 bases, V lost 7 bases, and 7 bases had no gene match. The CDR3 coding sequence is TGTGCCATCACAACCGACAGGGGACACACTGAAGCTTTCTTT. This codes for CAITTDRGHTEAFF.

This clonotype was picked up a small number of times. V gene TRBV20-1 combines with J gene TRBJ1-2, with D maybe TRBD1 (5 bases). The CDR3 extends over 13 amino acids. V was shortened by 7 bases and J by 4 bases, with 16 bases between the two germline ends. The germline V gene has CDR1 DFQATT and CDR2 SNEGSKA (reference sequence). CDR3 bases: TGCAGTGTCACGCCGGGGACTGCCTATGGCTACACCTTC. Translated: CSVTPGTAYGYTF.

V is TRBV10-3 and J is TRBJ2-1, with 7 bases identical to TRBD2. CDR3 size: 17 residues. V was clipped by 4 bases and J by 8 bases; unmatched bases: 17. Germline V CDR1 and CDR2: ENHRY, SYGVKD. The CDR3 nucleotides are TGTGCCATCAGTGTGGCCCCAACTGGCGGGAGTGGCGATGAGCAGTTCTTC. It translates to CAISVAPTGGSGDEQFF.

J is TRBJ2-7 and V is TRBV12-3 or TRBV12-4; D is possibly TRBD2 (5 bases). Judging by the DNA end, TRBJ2-5 fits better; the J call may be wrong. The length of the CDR3 is 13 residues. Here the CDR3 DNA reads TGTGCCAGCAGTGCCGGACTCACGGAGACCCAGTACTTC. It is translated as CASSAGLTETQYF.

This clonotype was seen a few times. V usage is TRBV18 and J usage is TRBJ2-1; no definite D call. The CDR3 runs 15 residues. CDR1 and CDR2 from the germline V gene are KGHSH and LQKENI. The germline V and J ends were trimmed by 2 bases and 9 bases, with 17 bases remaining between them. CDR3 coding DNA: TGTGCCAGCTCACCAATGTCCCTCTCTTCGGCTGAGCAGTTCTTC. This encodes CASSPMSLSSAEQFF.

This clonotype occurred a few times. V gene TRBV15 combines with J gene TRBJ2-1, with D possibly TRBD1 on 6 matching bases. The germline gives CDR1 LNHNV, CDR2 YYDKDF (reference sequence). The CDR3 consists of 13 residues. The germline V and J ends were trimmed by 5 bases and 3 bases, with 8 bases remaining between them. The CDR3 DNA follows: TGTGCCACCAGCCTACAGGGCTACAATGAGCAGTTCTTC. Its protein product is CATSLQGYNEQFF.

The chain joins TRBV7-2 to TRBJ1-1; D remains ambiguous. The CDR3 has 12 residues. V shed 5 bases and J shed 2 bases, with 6 bases lying between them. Germline V gene data show CDR1 as SGHTA and CDR2 as FQGNSA. This chain's CDR3 is CASSRINTEAFF. Here the CDR3 DNA reads TGTGCCAGCAGCCGGATAAACACTGAAGCTTTCTTT.

Only a few counts were recorded for this clonotype. The chain employs TRBV12-3 or TRBV12-4 and TRBJ2-7; D ambiguous. V lost 10 bases and J 0 bases, leaving 13 bases between the germline ends. The CDR3 has 13 amino acids. CDR3 bases: TGTGCCACCCGGAGATTTGGCTCCTACGAGCAGTACTTC. Translating it yields CATRRFGSYEQYF.

In this sample, this clonotype turned up a few times. The CDR3 DNA follows: TGTGCCAGCCAAGCGGGTTCCTACGAGCAGTACTTC. Translation: CASQAGSYEQYF. The J gene is TRBJ2-7, the V gene TRBV2; D might be TRBD2 (6 bases). The germline CDR1 and CDR2 sequences are SNHLY and FYNNEI. Trimming removed 8 bases from V and 1 base from J, with 9 bases in between. The CDR3 loop spans 12 amino acids.